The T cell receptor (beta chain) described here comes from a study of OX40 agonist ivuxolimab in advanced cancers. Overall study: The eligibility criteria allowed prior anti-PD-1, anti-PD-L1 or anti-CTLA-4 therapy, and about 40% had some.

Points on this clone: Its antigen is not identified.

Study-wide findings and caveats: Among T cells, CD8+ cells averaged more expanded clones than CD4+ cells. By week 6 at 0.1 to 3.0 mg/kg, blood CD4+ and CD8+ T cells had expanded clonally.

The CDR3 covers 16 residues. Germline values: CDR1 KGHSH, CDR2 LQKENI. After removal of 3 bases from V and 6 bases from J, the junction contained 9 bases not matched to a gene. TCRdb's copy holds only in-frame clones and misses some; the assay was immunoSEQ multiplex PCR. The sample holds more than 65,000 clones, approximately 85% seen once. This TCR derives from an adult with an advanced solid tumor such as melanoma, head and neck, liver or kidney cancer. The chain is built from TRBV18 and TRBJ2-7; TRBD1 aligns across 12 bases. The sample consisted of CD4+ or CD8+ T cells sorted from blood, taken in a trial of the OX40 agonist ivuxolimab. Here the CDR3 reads CASSPAGTGGTGEQYF. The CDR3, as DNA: TGTGCCAGCTCACCGGCCGGGACAGGGGGCACGGGCGAGCAGTACTTC. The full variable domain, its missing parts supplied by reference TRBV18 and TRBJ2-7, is NAGVMQNPRHLVRRRGQEARLRCSPMKGHSHVYWYRQLPEEGLKFMVYLQKENIIDESGMPKERFSAEFPKEGPSILRIQQVVRGDSAAYFCASSPAGTGGTGEQYFGPGTRLTVT.